A selection of T cell receptor beta chains follows, all from one sample in a study of cytomegalovirus exposure and HLA in healthy donors. Produced via immunoSEQ multiplex PCR; TCRdb's table is partial and in-frame only. The data show roughly 150,000 clones, roughly 89% seen once. Sequenced material: PBMCs. These receptors all stem from a man aged 18 to 29 in good health and CMV-seropositive. The CDR3 runs from the conserved cysteine through the conserved F or W. The D gene is left open where the match is weak. The listing skips clone size in some rows; elsewhere it reads once, few, many or a size class.

d_gene,v_gene,abundance,j_gene,CDR3aa,CDR3nt
.,TRBV28,.,TRBJ1-1,CASSFDLGNTEAFF,TGTGCCAGCAGTTTTGACTTAGGGAACACTGAAGCTTTCTTT
.,TRBV19,.,TRBJ1-5,CASSILRQGWAQPQHF,TGTGCCAGTAGTATTTTGAGGCAGGGGTGGGCTCAGCCCCAGCATTTT
.,TRBV2,once,TRBJ2-5,CASSEAPETQYF,TGTGCCAGCAGCGAGGCCCCAGAGACCCAGTACTTC
TRBD2,TRBV25-1,.,TRBJ2-1,CASSVRTSEHNEQFF,TGTGCCAGCAGTGTTCGAACTAGCGAACACAATGAGCAGTTCTTC
TRBD2,TRBV2,.,TRBJ2-6,CASSHGLAGGPAGANVLTF,TGTGCCAGCAGTCACGGACTAGCGGGAGGGCCGGCCGGGGCCAACGTCCTGACTTTC
.,TRBV5-1,.,TRBJ1-4,CASSRTTAVNEKLFF,TGCGCCAGCAGCCGGACGACAGCTGTTAATGAAAAACTGTTTTTT
.,TRBV5-1,.,TRBJ1-5,CASSLRPGDNQPQHF,TGCGCCAGCAGCTTGAGGCCAGGGGACAATCAGCCCCAGCATTTT
.,TRBV5-6,.,TRBJ1-2,CASSPPGGGYGYTF,TGTGCCAGCAGCCCACCGGGAGGGGGCTATGGCTACACCTTC
.,TRBV6-1,.,TRBJ1-1,CASRGGVLVEAFF,TGTGCCAGCAGGGGGGGGGTACTTGTTGAAGCTTTCTTT
TRBD1,TRBV9,once,TRBJ2-5,CASSVGRGHMETQYF,TGTGCCAGCAGCGTAGGAAGGGGGCACATGGAGACCCAGTACTTC
.,TRBV7-9,.,TRBJ2-7,CASSLSEGTHEQYF,TGTGCCAGCAGCTTAAGTGAGGGAACCCACGAGCAGTACTTC
.,TRBV15,once,TRBJ1-4,CATSRDWGGANEKLFF,TGTGCCACCAGCAGAGATTGGGGGGGCGCTAATGAAAAACTGTTTTTT
.,TRBV5-1,.,TRBJ2-3,CASSIRQTQDTQYF,TGCGCCAGCAGCATCCGGCAGACACAAGATACGCAGTATTTT
.,TRBV5-6,.,TRBJ1-2,CATTDNYYGYTF,TGTGCCACGACGGACAATTACTATGGCTACACCTTC
TRBD2,TRBV7-6,.,TRBJ2-1,CASSSALRGSGDEQFF,TGTGCCAGCAGCTCAGCTCTGCGCGGGAGTGGTGATGAGCAGTTCTTC
TRBD2,TRBV2,.,TRBJ2-6,CASLAVSGANVLTF,TGTGCCAGCCTAGCGGTCTCTGGGGCCAACGTCCTGACTTTC
.,TRBV5-8,.,TRBJ2-2,CASAPRGTNTGELFF,TGTGCCAGCGCCCCACGAGGAACGAACACCGGGGAGCTGTTTTTT
TRBD2,TRBV16,.,TRBJ2-3,CASSQRLAGVGYTDTQYF,TGTGCCAGCAGCCAAAGGCTAGCGGGAGTGGGCTACACAGATACGCAGTATTTT
.,TRBV16,.,TRBJ1-1,CASSQSINKAFF,TGTGCCAGCAGCCAATCTATAAATAAAGCTTTCTTT
TRBD2,TRBV14,once,TRBJ2-5,CASSQTSGVRLTQYF,TGTGCCAGCAGCCAGACTAGCGGGGTGAGACTGACCCAGTACTTC
.,TRBV9,.,TRBJ2-7,CASSVVPDRTYEQYF,TGTGCCAGCAGCGTAGTCCCCGACAGGACCTACGAGCAGTACTTC
.,TRBV19,once,TRBJ1-5,CASSTSGVSQPQHF,TGTGCCAGTAGTACCTCAGGGGTGAGTCAGCCCCAGCATTTT
.,TRBV6-5,once,TRBJ1-1,CASLRFGLNTEAFF,TGTGCCAGCCTCCGTTTTGGCTTGAACACTGAAGCTTTCTTT
TRBD2,TRBV30,.,TRBJ2-1,CAWSVGLVGNEQFF,TGTGCCTGGAGTGTCGGACTAGTAGGCAATGAGCAGTTCTTC
TRBD1,TRBV15,.,TRBJ2-4,CATSSPGQVRADIQYF,TGTGCCACCAGCAGCCCCGGACAGGTCAGAGCAGACATTCAGTACTTC
TRBD2,TRBV7-2,.,TRBJ2-7,CASSSVILAGGSEQYF,TGTGCCAGCAGCTCCGTGATTCTGGCGGGAGGCTCCGAGCAGTACTTC
.,TRBV11-2,.,TRBJ2-3,CASSFSRGQGTDTQYF,TGTGCCAGCAGCTTTTCACGCGGGCAGGGCACAGATACGCAGTATTTT
TRBD2,TRBV7-9,few,TRBJ2-2,CASSRAGGNTGELFF,TGTGCCAGCAGCCGTGCGGGGGGGAACACCGGGGAGCTGTTTTTT
.,TRBV28,.,TRBJ2-3,CASSSAGTSTDTQYF,TGTGCCAGCAGTTCCGCGGGGACTAGCACAGATACGCAGTATTTT
TRBD1,TRBV11-2,.,TRBJ1-1,CASSLISTGPTEAFF,TGTGCCAGCAGCTTAATCTCGACAGGGCCCACTGAAGCTTTCTTT
.,TRBV6-1,.,TRBJ1-4,CASTGMFGEGEKLFF,TGTGCCAGCACCGGAATGTTCGGGGAGGGGGAAAAACTGTTTTTT
TRBD2,TRBV10-2,.,TRBJ2-3,CASSALTSGRRITDTQYF,TGCGCCAGCTCCGCTTTGACTAGCGGGAGACGCATCACAGATACGCAGTATTTT
.,TRBV29-1,.,TRBJ2-1,CSVGSRVENNEQFF,TGCAGCGTTGGTTCCAGGGTAGAGAACAATGAGCAGTTCTTC
TRBD2,TRBV7-9,.,TRBJ2-2,CASSLDYGSGMSSGELFF,TGTGCCAGCAGCTTAGACTACGGTAGCGGGATGTCCTCCGGGGAGCTGTTTTTT
TRBD1,TRBV6-5,.,TRBJ1-2,CASSLLAGQGGGYTF,TGTGCCAGCAGTTTACTCGCGGGACAGGGAGGGGGCTACACCTTC
.,TRBV6-1,.,TRBJ2-2,CASTLQGSGELFF,TGTGCCAGCACCTTGCAGGGTTCCGGGGAGCTGTTTTTT
TRBD1,TRBV5-5,few,TRBJ1-5,CASSPGTGVQPQHF,TGTGCCAGCAGCCCGGGGACAGGGGTTCAGCCCCAGCATTTT
TRBD2,TRBV5-6,.,TRBJ2-1,CASSLVFRLASYNEQFF,TGTGCCAGCAGCTTGGTATTCCGACTAGCTTCCTACAATGAGCAGTTCTTC
.,TRBV5-1,.,TRBJ2-3,CASWKGSVTDTQYF,TGCGCCAGCTGGAAGGGGTCTGTCACAGATACGCAGTATTTT
.,TRBV11-2,.,TRBJ2-7,CASSLEGAGLSYEQYF,TGTGCCAGCAGCTTAGAAGGCGCAGGATTATCCTACGAGCAGTACTTC
.,TRBV30,.,TRBJ2-1,CAWSDRLGSSYNEQFF,TGTGCCTGGAGCGACCGTCTGGGGAGCTCCTACAATGAGCAGTTCTTC
TRBD1,TRBV7-9,.,TRBJ2-7,CASSPRQGALDEQYF,TGTGCCAGCAGCCCTCGACAGGGGGCTTTGGACGAGCAGTACTTC
.,TRBV5-1,.,TRBJ1-5,CASSLGPGVGNQPQHF,TGCGCCAGCAGCTTGGGGCCAGGGGTTGGGAATCAGCCCCAGCATTTT
TRBD2,TRBV9,.,TRBJ2-5,CASSVGASGTYQETQYF,TGTGCCAGCAGCGTAGGGGCTAGCGGCACGTACCAAGAGACCCAGTACTTC
.,TRBV19,.,TRBJ2-1,CATMASGANEQFF,TGTGCCACCATGGCTAGTGGAGCCAATGAGCAGTTCTTC
TRBD1,TRBV4-2,.,TRBJ1-2,CASSQDGGTGLGYTF,TGTGCCAGCAGCCAAGATGGTGGGACAGGGCTTGGCTACACCTTC
.,TRBV18,.,TRBJ1-2,CASSPKEELNGYTF,TGTGCCAGCTCACCGAAAGAAGAACTAAATGGCTACACCTTC
TRBD1,TRBV7-9,.,TRBJ1-4,CASSRGQGGDEKLFF,TGTGCCAGCAGCCGGGGACAGGGAGGAGATGAAAAACTGTTTTTT
TRBD2,TRBV4-1,.,TRBJ2-1,CASSQDTLAGALYNEQFF,TGCGCCAGCAGCCAAGATACACTAGCGGGAGCGCTATACAATGAGCAGTTCTTC
.,TRBV21-1,.,TRBJ1-1,CAMVTGRAEAFF,TGTGCGATGGTTACAGGGAGGGCTGAAGCTTTCTTT
TRBD1,TRBV30,once,TRBJ1-3,CAWRDTGAGNTIYF,TGTGCCTGGAGGGATACAGGGGCTGGAAACACCATATATTTT
TRBD2,TRBV7-7,once,TRBJ2-5,CASSLAGGVETQYF,TGTGCTAGCAGCTTAGCGGGGGGAGTAGAGACCCAGTACTTC
.,TRBV19,.,TRBJ2-7,CASSPLEGRYEQYF,TGTGCCAGTAGTCCCTTAGAGGGCCGTTACGAGCAGTACTTC
.,TRBV23-1,.,TRBJ2-7,CASSQLGLWTTTYEQYF,TGCGCCAGCAGTCAATTGGGTCTTTGGACTACTACCTACGAGCAGTACTTC
TRBD1,TRBV5-6,few,TRBJ2-1,CASRPGTGGNEQFF,TGTGCCAGCAGGCCCGGGACAGGGGGCAATGAGCAGTTCTTC